Listed below are T cell receptor beta chains from one sample, sequenced in a study of beta chain features in type 1 diabetes. The assay was immunoSEQ multiplex PCR, and TCRdb's table has in-frame clones only and misses some. The data show around 250,000 clones, about 24% seen once. Sequencing was done on a sample of naive CD4+ T cells from blood. These TCRs come from a woman aged 25 to 39 with type 1 diabetes. CDR3s include the opening cysteine and the closing phenylalanine or tryptophan. A D gene is named only where the DNA matches it firmly. Rows give clone size only sometimes, using once, few, many, or a class for an expanded clone.

d_gene | j_gene | abundance | v_gene | CDR3aa | CDR3nt
- | TRBJ2-7 | few | TRBV30 | CAWSIQESYEQYF | TGTGCCTGGAGCATACAGGAGTCCTACGAGCAGTACTTC
TRBD2 | TRBJ2-1 | - | TRBV7-3 | CASSATGLAGVYNEQFF | TGTGCCAGCAGCGCAACGGGACTAGCGGGAGTTTACAATGAGCAGTTCTTC
- | TRBJ2-2 | - | TRBV10-3 | CAIRDTNTGELFF | TGTGCCATAAGGGACACGAACACCGGGGAGCTGTTTTTT
- | TRBJ2-7 | - | TRBV5-6 | CASKVTGGTYEQYF | TGTGCCAGCAAAGTAACGGGGGGCACCTACGAGCAGTACTTC
- | TRBJ2-7 | - | TRBV28 | CASTPIGNTYEQYF | TGTGCCAGCACCCCCATCGGGAACACCTACGAGCAGTACTTC
- | TRBJ2-5 | - | TRBV9 | CASSWDLSQETQYF | TGTGCCAGCAGCTGGGACTTAAGCCAAGAGACCCAGTACTTC
- | TRBJ1-5 | few | TRBV19 | CASNQGHQPQHF | TGTGCCAGTAATCAGGGTCATCAGCCCCAGCATTTT
TRBD2 | TRBJ2-2 | - | TRBV7-6 | CASSLGLAVNTGELFF | TGTGCCAGCAGCTTAGGACTAGCCGTGAACACCGGGGAGCTGTTTTTT
- | TRBJ2-6 | - | TRBV28 | CASSLILSGANVLTF | TGTGCCAGCAGTTTAATACTCTCTGGGGCCAACGTCCTGACTTTC
TRBD1 | TRBJ2-7 | - | TRBV9 | CASSVYPRGLYEQYF | TGTGCCAGCAGCGTATATCCCAGGGGGCTCTACGAGCAGTACTTC
- | TRBJ2-1 | few | TRBV19 | CASSPGQYNEQFF | TGTGCCAGTAGCCCCGGACAGTACAATGAGCAGTTCTTC
TRBD2 | TRBJ2-1 | - | TRBV4-1 | CASSQASGRDNEQFF | TGCGCCAGCAGCCAAGCTAGCGGGAGAGACAATGAGCAGTTCTTC
- | TRBJ1-5 | few | TRBV7-9 | CASSFGDSNQPQHF | TGTGCCAGCAGCTTCGGGGATAGCAATCAGCCCCAGCATTTT
TRBD2 | TRBJ2-3 | few | TRBV4-1 | CASKLAGEDTQYF | TGCGCCAGCAAGCTAGCGGGGGAGGATACGCAGTATTTT
- | TRBJ2-5 | - | TRBV29-1 | CSVEARLQETQYF | TGCAGCGTTGAGGCCAGGCTGCAAGAGACCCAGTACTTC
- | TRBJ2-5 | few | TRBV5-1 | CASSSTTGQRETQYF | TGCGCCAGCAGCTCGACGACAGGCCAGAGAGAGACCCAGTACTTC
- | TRBJ2-1 | few | TRBV11-2 | CASSPGWVGEQFF | TGTGCCAGCAGCCCAGGCTGGGTGGGTGAGCAGTTCTTC
TRBD2 | TRBJ2-1 | - | TRBV2 | CASIGTSSYNEQFF | TGTGCCAGCATCGGGACTAGCAGCTACAATGAGCAGTTCTTC
TRBD2 | TRBJ2-1 | - | TRBV7-2 | CASSYTLGLRNEQFF | TGTGCCAGCAGCTACACCCTGGGACTACGAAATGAGCAGTTCTTC
TRBD2 | TRBJ2-3 | - | TRBV9 | CASNRAGTSGSYTDTQYF | TGTGCCAGCAACAGAGCCGGGACTAGCGGGAGCTATACAGATACGCAGTATTTT